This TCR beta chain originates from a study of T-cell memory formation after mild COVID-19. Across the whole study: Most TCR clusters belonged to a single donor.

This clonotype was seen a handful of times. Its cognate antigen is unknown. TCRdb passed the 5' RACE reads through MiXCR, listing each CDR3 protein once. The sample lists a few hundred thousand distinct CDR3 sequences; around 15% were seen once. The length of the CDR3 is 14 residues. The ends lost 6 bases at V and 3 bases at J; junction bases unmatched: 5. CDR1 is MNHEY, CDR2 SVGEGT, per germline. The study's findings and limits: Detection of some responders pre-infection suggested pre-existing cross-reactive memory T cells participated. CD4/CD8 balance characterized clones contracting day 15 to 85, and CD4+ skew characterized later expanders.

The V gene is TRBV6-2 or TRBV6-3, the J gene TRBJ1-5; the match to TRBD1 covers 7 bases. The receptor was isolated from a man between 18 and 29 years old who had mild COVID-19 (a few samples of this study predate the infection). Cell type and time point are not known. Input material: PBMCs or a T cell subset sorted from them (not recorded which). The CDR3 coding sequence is TGTGCCAGCAGACTGGGACAGATCAATCAGCCCCAGCATTTT. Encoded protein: CASRLGQINQPQHF.